The rows below give T cell receptor beta chains drawn from one sample of a study of blood T cell repertoires in COVID-19. The table came from immunoSEQ multiplex PCR; TCRdb's copy has only in-frame clones and leaves some out. The repertoire consists of 220,000 or so clones, with roughly 80% occurring once and the leading ten covering about 1.3%. The sample consisted of PBMCs or T cells enriched from blood (not recorded which). The receptors were gathered from a woman in her forties with acute COVID-19. Both conserved end residues are part of each CDR3. The D gene is left open where the match is weak. Clone size, where shown, is once, few, many, or a class for clones that have expanded.

-,TRBJ1-5,TRBV19,-,TGTGCCAGTAATAGGGGCAGCAATCAGCCCCAGCATTTT,CASNRGSNQPQHF
-,TRBJ2-1,TRBV19,-,TGTGCCAGCCATCCCCCTTCTAGTAATGAGCAGTTCTTC,CASHPPSSNEQFF
-,TRBJ1-5,TRBV10-2,TRBD1,TGCGCCAGCAGTGACTCTAGGACAGGGAGTCAGCCCCAGCATTTT,CASSDSRTGSQPQHF
-,TRBJ2-7,TRBV2,TRBD1,TGTGCCAGCAGTGCACAGGGGGGTTCCTACGAGCAGTACTTC,CASSAQGGSYEQYF
-,TRBJ1-2,TRBV4-2,-,TGTGCCAGCAGCCAAGAGTCAACACAGGGTCGCGGCTACACCTTC,CASSQESTQGRGYTF
-,TRBJ1-2,TRBV6-5,TRBD1,TGTGCCAGCAGTTATACCACCACAGGGGTTGGGAATGGCTACACCTTC,CASSYTTTGVGNGYTF
-,TRBJ1-2,TRBV3-1/TRBV3-2,-,TGTGCCAGCAGCTTCCAAGGGAGTAACTATGGCTACACCTTC,CASSFQGSNYGYTF
-,TRBJ2-3,TRBV7-9,-,TGTGCCAGCAGCCGGGGAAGGATGGGCACAGATACGCAGTATTTT,CASSRGRMGTDTQYF
-,TRBJ1-3,TRBV19,-,TGTGCCAGTAGTTTTGTCGGCTTTGGGCGCTCTGGAAACACCATATATTTT,CASSFVGFGRSGNTIYF
-,TRBJ1-6,TRBV15,-,TGTGCCACCAGCAGAGATGCGAATAATTCACCCCTCCACTTT,CATSRDANNSPLHF
-,TRBJ2-3,TRBV3-1/TRBV3-2,TRBD1,TGTGCCAGCAGCTCCGGGACAGGGTTCACAGATACGCAGTATTTT,CASSSGTGFTDTQYF
-,TRBJ2-7,TRBV6-5,-,TGTGCCAGCAGTTACTCGGCCTTCTACGAGCAGTACTTC,CASSYSAFYEQYF
-,TRBJ2-1,TRBV30,-,TGTGCCTGGAGTGTAGATCTGAGCTCCTACAATGAGCAGTTCTTC,CAWSVDLSSYNEQFF
few,TRBJ1-1,TRBV7-3,-,TGTGCCAGCAGCTTAAACCCTCAGGGAGGGGGCACTGAAGCTTTCTTT,CASSLNPQGGGTEAFF
-,TRBJ2-5,TRBV7-9,TRBD2,TGTGCCAGCAATGACGCCGGGACTACACAAGAGACCCAGTACTTC,CASNDAGTTQETQYF
-,TRBJ1-2,TRBV5-1,TRBD1,TGCGCCAGCAGCTTGGTTTTTTCAGGGGGTTATGGCTACACCTTC,CASSLVFSGGYGYTF